Below are 22 T cell receptor beta chains sequenced from a single sample in a study of PD-1 blockade in classical Hodgkin lymphoma. Exposure to brentuximab vedotin varied, and each patient had relapsed following autologous stem cell transplantation. Assay used: immunoSEQ multiplex PCR; TCRdb lists only in-frame clones, some missing. Among tens of thousands of clones, 80% to 90% were seen once, and the ten largest hold roughly 10%. The specimen was peripheral blood mononuclear cells (PBMCs), collected before the second cycle of nivolumab. These TCRs come from a human donor with classical Hodgkin lymphoma.

The gene calls are TRBV10-3 and TRBJ1-4, with a possible D match to TRBD1 (6 bases). This CDR3 has 11 residues. Looked up from germline, CDR1 is ENHRY and CDR2 is SYGVKD. The V and J ends lost 10 bases and 5 bases respectively, with 8 bases between them. The CDR3 loop reads CASQGNEKLFF. In DNA form, the CDR3 reads TGTGCCAGCCAGGGGAATGAAAAACTGTTTTTT.

V and J are TRBV28 and TRBJ1-3, with TRBD1 matching 8 bases. Per germline, CDR1 MDHEN and CDR2 SYDVKM. CDR3 length: 15 residues. V was clipped by 6 bases and J by 0 bases; unmatched bases: 4. The DNA for the CDR3 is TGTGCCAGCAGCCTTACAGGGGGCTCTGGAAACACCATATATTTT. Its protein is CASSLTGGSGNTIYF.

The V call is TRBV18, the J call TRBJ2-7, with 16 bases aligning to TRBD2. CDR1 and CDR2 from the germline V gene are KGHSH and LQKENI. V gave up 0 bases and J gave up 0 bases; unmatched junction bases: 2. The CDR3 covers 18 residues. Here the CDR3 reads CASSPPGLAGGSSYEQYF. In nucleotides, the CDR3 is TGTGCCAGCTCACCACCGGGACTAGCGGGAGGGAGCTCCTACGAGCAGTACTTC.

This chain joins TRBV19 and TRBJ1-2; D possibly corresponds to TRBD1 (6 bases). Germline lookup yields CDR1 LNHDA and CDR2 SQIVND (reference sequence). The CDR3 totals 15 residues. Deletions cut 0 bases from V and 8 bases from J, with 16 bases between. CDR3 sequence reads: CASSIDRGTRGGYTF. The CDR3 nucleotides are TGTGCCAGTAGTATAGATCGAGGGACACGGGGCGGCTACACCTTC.

The chain joins TRBV4-2 to TRBJ2-1; TRBD2 matches at 10 bases. The germline CDR1 and CDR2 sequences are LGHNA and YNFKEQ. This CDR3 has 18 residues. Trimming cost V 4 bases and J 0 bases; bases outside gene matches: 9. CDR3 coding DNA: TGTGCCAGCAGCCGTAAAGCCGGACTAGCGGACTCCTACAATGAGCAGTTCTTC. Translated, it gives CASSRKAGLADSYNEQFF.

The chain couples TRBV10-2 to TRBJ2-5; D is undetermined. Germline assignment: CDR1 WSHSY and CDR2 SAAADI. Trimming left V 2 bases short and J 5 bases short, with 12 bases between. This CDR3 has 14 amino acids. CDR3 nucleotide sequence: TGCGCCAGCAGTGAGAACAGCCTGTGGGAGACCCAGTACTTC. Translation: CASSENSLWETQYF.

V is TRBV30 and J is TRBJ2-5; 14 bases fit TRBD2. Matching the DNA end better, TRBJ2-7 makes the J call doubtful. Germline values: CDR1 GTSNPN, CDR2 SVGIG (reference sequence). This CDR3 is 17 amino acids long. The CDR3 DNA follows: TGTGCCTGGAGGAATACCGGGACTAGCGGGGGTTCCTACGAGCAGTACTTC. This sequence encodes CAWRNTGTSGGSYEQYF.

The V and J genes are TRBV27 and TRBJ2-7; 11 nucleotides align to TRBD2. The CDR3 length is 14 residues. Per germline, CDR1 MNHEY and CDR2 SMNVEV (reference sequence). The V and J ends lost 6 bases and 4 bases, in that order; junction bases with no gene match: 5. The CDR3 bases are TGTGCCAGCAGGCCACTAGCGGGAGTTTACGAGCAGTACTTC. Its translation: CASRPLAGVYEQYF.

This chain connects TRBV9 to TRBJ2-1; 9 bases line up with TRBD1. This CDR3 spans 15 amino acids. Losses at the gene ends were 3 bases for V and 9 bases for J; bases not matched to a gene: 10. Germline CDR1 reads SGDLS; CDR2 reads YYNGEE. The CDR3 DNA reads as TGTGCCAGCAGCGCCTCCGGGACAGGGCCCCTTGAGCAGTTCTTC. Residues: CASSASGTGPLEQFF.

This chain links TRBV2 with TRBJ2-5; TRBD2 matches 11 bases. This CDR3 spans 16 amino acids. Germline values: CDR1 SNHLY, CDR2 FYNNEI. V trimming: 5 bases; J trimming: 7 bases; junction bases outside the gene matches: 12. The CDR3 spells CASSMTSGEPRVTQYF. The CDR3, as DNA: TGTGCCAGCAGTATGACTAGCGGGGAACCAAGAGTGACCCAGTACTTC.

The gene calls are TRBV2 and TRBJ2-1; no clear D. This CDR3 contains 17 residues. Per germline, CDR1 SNHLY and CDR2 FYNNEI. Trimming cost V 7 bases and J 0 bases, with 19 bases left between them. In DNA, the CDR3 is TGTGCCAGCAAGACCCCACATGAAGCCGGCTCCTACAATGAGCAGTTCTTC. This gives the protein CASKTPHEAGSYNEQFF.

The V call is TRBV5-1, the J call TRBJ2-7; D call uncertain. CDR1 and CDR2 (germline): SGHRS, YFSETQ. The CDR3 extends over 13 amino acids. Trimming cost V 4 bases and J 1 base, with 9 bases left between them. CDR3 DNA sequence: TGCGCCAGCAGCAAAGACGGATCCTACGAGCAGTACTTC. This sequence encodes CASSKDGSYEQYF.

The CDR3 nucleotides read TGCGCCAGCAGCCAAGACAGTATGGGGGAGCTGTTTTTT. Translating it yields CASSQDSMGELFF. The chain links TRBV4-1 to TRBJ2-2, with no clear D. The V end lost 0 bases, the J end lost 8 bases, and 7 bases lay between the germline ends. The germline V gene encodes CDR1 MGHRA and CDR2 YSYEKL. This CDR3 region has 13 residues.

The chain has TRBV7-3 and TRBJ2-1, with D unclear. Germline assignment: CDR1 SGHTA and CDR2 FQGTGA. CDR3 length equals 13 residues. V was trimmed by 2 bases and J by 7 bases, leaving 9 bases between them. The CDR3 protein is CASSLYYQNEQFF. The CDR3 bases are TGTGCCAGCAGCTTATACTACCAGAATGAGCAGTTCTTC.

This chain links TRBV28 with TRBJ2-1; 7 bases map to TRBD1. Germline loops: CDR1 MDHEN, CDR2 SYDVKM. J gave up 5 bases and V 6 bases, and 13 bases lay outside the gene matches. The CDR3 runs to 16 residues. The CDR3 here is CASSPLRQGYNNEQFF. As DNA, the CDR3 is TGTGCCAGCAGCCCACTGAGACAGGGTTACAACAATGAGCAGTTCTTC. The variable domain in full, completed from reference TRBV28 and TRBJ2-1, reads DVKVTQSSRYLVKRTGEKVFLECVQDMDHENMFWYRQDPGLGLRLIYFSYDVKMKEKGDIPEGYSVSREKKERFSLILESASTNQTSMYLCASSPLRQGYNNEQFFGPGTRLTVL.

This clone was recorded only once. The genes are TRBV10-1 and TRBJ2-2; D possibly uses TRBD1 or TRBD2 (5 bases each). From germline, CDR1 is WNHNN and CDR2 SYGVQD (reference sequence). The CDR3 contains 12 residues. V shed 6 bases and J shed 7 bases, with 9 bases lying between them. CDR3 in amino acids: CASSGDVGELFF. The CDR3 region has the DNA TGCGCCAGCAGCGGGGACGTCGGGGAGCTGTTTTTT.

The rearrangement joins TRBV7-2 to TRBJ1-2; TRBD1 might be the D (5 bases). The CDR3 runs 13 residues. Germline V lookup: CDR1 SGHTA, CDR2 FQGNSA. The V and J ends lost 5 bases and 3 bases respectively, with 10 bases between them. The CDR3 region has the DNA TGTGCCAGCAGCCTAGGCAGGGACTATGGCTACACCTTC. Protein: CASSLGRDYGYTF.

This chain joins TRBV11-3 and TRBJ2-3; no clear D. Trimming removed 1 base at V and 0 bases at J, with 8 bases between. Germline loops: CDR1 SGHNT, CDR2 YENEEA. The CDR3 extends over 15 amino acids. For the CDR3, the DNA is TGTGCCAGCAGCTTAGGAGGCAGCAGCACAGATACGCAGTATTTT. This sequence encodes CASSLGGSSTDTQYF.

J is TRBJ2-1 and V is TRBV5-4; D ambiguous. Germline lookup yields CDR1 SGHNT and CDR2 YYREEE (reference sequence). The V and J ends lost 0 bases and 10 bases respectively, with 17 bases between them. The CDR3 runs to 15 residues. DNA for the CDR3: TGTGCCAGCAGCTTGGGTACCTCGGAGCCCGGGGAGCAGTTCTTC. This translates into CASSLGTSEPGEQFF.

The chain carries TRBV7-6 and TRBJ2-7; 8 positions agree with TRBD1. V dropped 5 bases and J dropped 2; count of bases not matched to a gene: 14. The CDR3 extends over 17 amino acids. The germline V gene has CDR1 SGHVS and CDR2 FNYEAQ. CDR3 sequence reads: CASSPGGGQGATYEQYF. DNA for the CDR3: TGTGCCAGCAGCCCTGGGGGAGGACAGGGCGCGACCTACGAGCAGTACTTC.

The chain has TRBV11-2 and TRBJ2-7, with unresolved D. Trimming stripped 3 bases from V and 4 bases from J, with 10 bases between. The CDR3 runs to 13 residues. Germline V gene sequence: CDR1 SGHAT, CDR2 FQNNGV. CDR3 loop: CASSLYRLYEQYF. The CDR3 bases are TGTGCCAGCAGCTTGTACAGACTTTACGAGCAGTACTTC.

V is TRBV10-1 and J is TRBJ2-7; no reliable D call. Germline V CDR1 and CDR2: WNHNN, SYGVQD (reference sequence). CDR3 size: 16 residues. Trimming stripped 2 bases from V and 3 bases from J, with 17 bases between. The CDR3 spells CASSETISRSLYEQYF. In nucleotides, the CDR3 is TGCGCCAGCAGTGAGACTATATCCAGGAGCCTCTACGAGCAGTACTTC.